This T cell receptor (beta chain) was retrieved from a study of blood T cell repertoires in COVID-19. Looking at the study overall: Samples taken during acute and convalescent COVID-19 were collected in the United States, Italy and Spain. Sample material is recorded as cDNA or gDNA derived from T cells, B-cell-depleted T cells, or PBMCs.

Original processing notes: Amplification of reference gene primers was used by the study to estimate nucleated cell counts. Sequencing was performed with immunoSEQ multiplex PCR; in TCRdb, only in-frame clones are kept and a portion is missing. Clonal size and the V and J genes are those of that table, whereas D and trimming came from the DNA. The sample includes under 200,000 clones, approximately 80% seen only once; the top ten take approximately 1.4%. The sample was peripheral blood. The clonotype originates from a human donor in a cohort sampled during active COVID-19.

This chain's CDR3 is CASSAGTSGSETQYF. The DNA for the CDR3 is TGTGCCAGTAGCGCCGGGACTAGCGGGAGTGAGACCCAGTACTTC. This chain connects TRBV19 to TRBJ2-5, with 14 bases that match TRBD2. This CDR3 has 15 residues. CDR1 LNHDA and CDR2 SQIVND come from the germline V gene (reference sequence). V lost 6 bases to trimming and J lost 5 bases; unmatched junction nucleotides: 5.